This TCR beta chain emerged from a study of brain metastases from non-small cell lung cancer. Study-wide points: Metastases had sparse T cells but largely shared repertoires with primaries. Compared with their matched primary tumors, 60% to 80% of brain metastases showed expanded T-cell clones.

Libraries were prepared by immunoSEQ multiplex PCR; TCRdb keeps only in-frame clonotypes and omits some of them. The data show some 1,200 clones, around four fifths seen once. As for this clone: Antigen specificity is unknown.

V lost 6 bases and J lost 6, with 12 bases in between. Looked up from germline, CDR1 is KGHSH and CDR2 is LQKENI. This CDR3 is built from 13 residues. Sequenced: tissue from a brain metastasis. The V call is TRBV18, the J call TRBJ1-5; perhaps TRBD1 as D (6 bases). This clonotype was sampled from a donor aged 40 or older with non-small cell lung cancer. This CDR3 is CASSPGVGQPQHF. Here the CDR3 DNA reads TGTGCCAGCTCCCCAGGGGTGGGTCAGCCCCAGCATTTT.